The 3 T cell receptor beta chains reported below all come from one sample, sequenced in a study of blood T cells in healthy people across ages. A second PCR, run for roughly 6 to 11 cycles, used a sample-barcoded 5' primer plus a J-beta primer mix. Each CDR3 protein is one row after TCRdb ran MiXCR on the 5' RACE reads. The table includes about 930,000 distinct CDR3 sequences, roughly 28% detected once. These data also formed part of another study, on T cells of mothers and their children.

Sequencing was performed on blood. The receptors derive from a woman between 35 and 50 years old in good health.

J is TRBJ1-2 and V is TRBV29-1; the match to TRBD1 covers 7 bases. CDR3 length: 14 amino acids. Germline trimming cut 4 bases from V and 4 bases from J; bases unmatched to any gene: 9. Germline assignment: CDR1 SQVTM and CDR2 ANQGSEA. CDR3 DNA: TGCAGCGTTGTGTCGACAGGGTCGGGCTATGGCTACACCTTC. Translated, it gives CSVVSTGSGYGYTF. Drawing the rest from reference TRBV29-1 and TRBJ1-2, the complete variable domain is SAVISQKPSRDICQRGTSLTIQCQVDSQVTMMFWYRQQPGQSLTLIATANQGSEATYESGFVIDKFPISRPNLTFSTLTVSNMSPEDSSIYLCSVVSTGSGYGYTFGSGTRLTVV.

This clonotype was observed at least ten times. J is TRBJ2-7 and V is TRBV20-1; D call uncertain. V was trimmed by 3 bases and J by 3 bases, leaving 15 bases between them. Per germline, CDR1 DFQATT and CDR2 SNEGSKA (reference sequence). CDR3 length: 14 amino acids. CDR3 coding DNA: TGCAGTGCTAGTCCCCCTGAGACCATCTACGAGCAGTACTTC. This gives the protein CSASPPETIYEQYF.

The V and J genes are TRBV19 and TRBJ2-3; the D gene could be TRBD1 or TRBD2 (6 bases each). V lost 1 base, J lost 3 bases, and 14 bases lay in between. Germline V gives CDR1 LNHDA, CDR2 SQIVND (reference sequence). The CDR3 runs 16 residues. In DNA, the CDR3 is TGTGCCAGTAGTATAGGGGGGGCTACACTGACAGATACGCAGTATTTT. It is translated as CASSIGGATLTDTQYF.